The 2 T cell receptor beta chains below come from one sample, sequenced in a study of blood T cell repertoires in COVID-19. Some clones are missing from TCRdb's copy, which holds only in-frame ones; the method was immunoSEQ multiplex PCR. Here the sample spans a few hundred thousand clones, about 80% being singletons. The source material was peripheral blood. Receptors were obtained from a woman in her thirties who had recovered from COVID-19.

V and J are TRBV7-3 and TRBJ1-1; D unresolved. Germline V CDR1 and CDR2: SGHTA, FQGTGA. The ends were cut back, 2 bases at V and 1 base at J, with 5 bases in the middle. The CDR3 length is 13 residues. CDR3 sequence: CASSLGQNTEAFF. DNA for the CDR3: TGTGCCAGCAGCTTAGGCCAGAACACTGAAGCTTTCTTT.

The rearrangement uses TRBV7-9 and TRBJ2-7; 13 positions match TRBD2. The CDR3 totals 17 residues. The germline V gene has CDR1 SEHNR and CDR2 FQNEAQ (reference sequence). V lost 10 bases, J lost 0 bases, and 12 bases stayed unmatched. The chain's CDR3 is CATLRLAGGVSSYEQYF. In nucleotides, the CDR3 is TGTGCCACCCTCCGACTAGCGGGAGGTGTAAGCTCCTACGAGCAGTACTTC.